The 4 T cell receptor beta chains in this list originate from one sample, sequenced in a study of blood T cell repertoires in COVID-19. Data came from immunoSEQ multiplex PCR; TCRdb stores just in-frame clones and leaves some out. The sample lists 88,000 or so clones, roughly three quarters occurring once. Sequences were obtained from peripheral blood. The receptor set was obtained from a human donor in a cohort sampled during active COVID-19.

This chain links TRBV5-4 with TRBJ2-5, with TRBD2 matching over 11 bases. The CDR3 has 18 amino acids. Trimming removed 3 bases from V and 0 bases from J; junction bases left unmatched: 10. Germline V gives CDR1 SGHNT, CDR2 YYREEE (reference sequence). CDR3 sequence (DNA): TGTGCCAGCAGCTGGGGGACTAGCGGCAACCGGTACCAAGAGACCCAGTACTTC. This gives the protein CASSWGTSGNRYQETQYF.

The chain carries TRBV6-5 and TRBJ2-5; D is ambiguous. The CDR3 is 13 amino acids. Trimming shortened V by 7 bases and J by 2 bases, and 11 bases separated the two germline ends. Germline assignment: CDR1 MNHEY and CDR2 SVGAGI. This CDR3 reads CASKWAGQETQYF. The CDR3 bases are TGTGCCAGCAAGTGGGCAGGACAAGAGACCCAGTACTTC.

CDR3 protein: CASRAADTNTGELFF. The CDR3 region has the DNA TGTGCCAGCAGGGCCGCGGACACGAACACCGGGGAGCTGTTTTTT. The rearrangement joins TRBV9 to TRBJ2-2, with D possibly TRBD1 on 5 matching bases. The CDR3 is 15 amino acids. Trimming cost V 5 bases and J 0 bases, with 11 bases left between them. The germline CDR1 and CDR2 sequences are SGDLS and YYNGEE.

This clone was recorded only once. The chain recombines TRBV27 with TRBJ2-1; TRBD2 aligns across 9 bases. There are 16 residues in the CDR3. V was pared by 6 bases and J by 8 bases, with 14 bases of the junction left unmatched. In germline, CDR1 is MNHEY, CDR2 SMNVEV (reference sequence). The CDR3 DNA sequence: TGTGCCAGCAGCCAGCGGTTAGCGGGAGTTGTGGATGAGCAGTTCTTC. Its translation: CASSQRLAGVVDEQFF.